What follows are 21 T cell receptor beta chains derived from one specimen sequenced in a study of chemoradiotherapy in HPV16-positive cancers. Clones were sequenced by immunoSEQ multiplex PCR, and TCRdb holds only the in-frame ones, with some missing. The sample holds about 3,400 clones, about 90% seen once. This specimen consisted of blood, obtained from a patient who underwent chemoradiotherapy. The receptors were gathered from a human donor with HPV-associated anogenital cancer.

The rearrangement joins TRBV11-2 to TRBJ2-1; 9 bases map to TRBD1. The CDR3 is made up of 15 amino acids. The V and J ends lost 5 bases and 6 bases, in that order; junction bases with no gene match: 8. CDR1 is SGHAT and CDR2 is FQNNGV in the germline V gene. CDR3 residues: CASSPNTGGTNEQFF. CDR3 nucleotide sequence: TGTGCCAGCAGCCCCAACACAGGGGGCACCAATGAGCAGTTCTTC. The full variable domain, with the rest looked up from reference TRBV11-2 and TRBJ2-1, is EAGVAQSPRYKIIEKRQSVAFWCNPISGHATLYWYQQILGQGPKLLIQFQNNGVVDDSQLPKDRFSAERLKGVDSTLKIQPAKLEDSAVYLCASSPNTGGTNEQFFGPGTRLTVL.

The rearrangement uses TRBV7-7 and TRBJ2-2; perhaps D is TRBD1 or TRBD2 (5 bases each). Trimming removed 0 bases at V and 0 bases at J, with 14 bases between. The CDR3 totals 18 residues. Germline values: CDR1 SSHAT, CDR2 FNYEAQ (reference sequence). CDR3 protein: CASSLAGTGRPNTGELFF. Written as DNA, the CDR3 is TGTGCCAGCAGCTTAGCGGGGACGGGGCGGCCGAACACCGGGGAGCTGTTTTTT.

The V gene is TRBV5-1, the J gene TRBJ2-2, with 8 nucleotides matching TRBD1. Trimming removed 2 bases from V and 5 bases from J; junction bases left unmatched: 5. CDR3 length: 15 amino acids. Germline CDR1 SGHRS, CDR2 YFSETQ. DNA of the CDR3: TGCGCCAGCAGCTTCGTTACAGGGGGGACCGGGGAGCTGTTTTTT. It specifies CASSFVTGGTGELFF.

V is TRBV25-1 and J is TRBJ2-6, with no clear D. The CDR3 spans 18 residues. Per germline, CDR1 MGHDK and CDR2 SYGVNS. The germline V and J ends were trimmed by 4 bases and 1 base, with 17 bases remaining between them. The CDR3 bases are TGTGCCAGCAGTGGGAAACATGGATTTGATTCTGGGGCCAACGTCCTGACTTTC. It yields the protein CASSGKHGFDSGANVLTF.

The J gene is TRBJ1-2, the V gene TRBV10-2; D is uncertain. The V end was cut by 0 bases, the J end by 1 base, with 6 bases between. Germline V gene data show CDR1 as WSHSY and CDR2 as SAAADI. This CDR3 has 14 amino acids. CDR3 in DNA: TGCGCCAGCAGTGAGTCGACGAATAACTATGGCTACACCTTC. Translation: CASSESTNNYGYTF.

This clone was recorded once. This CDR3 is CASSGRLAGTYNEQFF. Here the CDR3 DNA reads TGTGCCAGCAGCGGCCGACTAGCGGGGACATACAATGAGCAGTTCTTC. This chain joins TRBV13 and TRBJ2-1, with 11 bases aligning to TRBD2. After removal of 5 bases from V and 4 bases from J, the junction contained 7 bases not matched to a gene. This CDR3 comprises 16 residues. Germline CDR1 is PRHDT and CDR2 is FYEKMQ (reference sequence).

The CDR3, as DNA: TGTGCCAGCAGTGTCGAAGGTTTTGGGGAGCAGTTCTTC. Translation: CASSVEGFGEQFF. V and J are TRBV6-4 and TRBJ2-1, with no clear D. CDR3 size: 13 residues. Germline assignment: CDR1 MRHNA and CDR2 SNTAGT. Trimming removed 4 bases at V and 10 bases at J, with 14 bases between.

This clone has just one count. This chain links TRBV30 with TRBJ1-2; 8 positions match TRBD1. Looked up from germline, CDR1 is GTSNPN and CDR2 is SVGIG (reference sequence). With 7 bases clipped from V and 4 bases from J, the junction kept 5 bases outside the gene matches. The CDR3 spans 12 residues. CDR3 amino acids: CASLGTGYGYTF. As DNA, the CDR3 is TGTGCCTCGCTCGGGACAGGCTATGGCTACACCTTC.

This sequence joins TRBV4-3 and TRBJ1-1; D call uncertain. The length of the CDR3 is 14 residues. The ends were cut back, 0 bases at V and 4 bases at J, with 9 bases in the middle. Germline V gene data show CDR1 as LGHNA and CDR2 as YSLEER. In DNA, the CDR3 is TGCGCCAGCAGCCAAGATCTGGATGGCACTGAAGCTTTCTTT. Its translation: CASSQDLDGTEAFF.

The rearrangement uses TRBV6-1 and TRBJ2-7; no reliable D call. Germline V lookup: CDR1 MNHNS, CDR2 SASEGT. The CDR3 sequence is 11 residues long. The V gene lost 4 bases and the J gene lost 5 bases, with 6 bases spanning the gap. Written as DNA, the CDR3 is TGTGCCAGCAGTGGTCTGGACGAGCAGTACTTC. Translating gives CASSGLDEQYF.

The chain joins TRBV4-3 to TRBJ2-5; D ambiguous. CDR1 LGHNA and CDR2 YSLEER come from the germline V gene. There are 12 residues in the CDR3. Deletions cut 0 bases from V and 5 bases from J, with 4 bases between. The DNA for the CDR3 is TGCGCCAGCAGCCAAGATTCGGAGACCCAGTACTTC. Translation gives CASSQDSETQYF.

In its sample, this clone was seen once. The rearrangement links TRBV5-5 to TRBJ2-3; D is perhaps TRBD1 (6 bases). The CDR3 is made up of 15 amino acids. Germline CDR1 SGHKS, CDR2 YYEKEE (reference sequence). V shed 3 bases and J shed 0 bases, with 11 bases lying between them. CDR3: CASSYTGPSTDTQYF. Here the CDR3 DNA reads TGTGCCAGCAGCTATACAGGGCCTAGCACAGATACGCAGTATTTT. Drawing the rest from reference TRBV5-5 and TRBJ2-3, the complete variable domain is DAGVTQSPTHLIKTRGQQVTLRCSPISGHKSVSWYQQVLGQGPQFIFQYYEKEERGRGNFPDRFSARQFPNYSSELNVNALLLGDSALYLCASSYTGPSTDTQYFGPGTRLTVL.

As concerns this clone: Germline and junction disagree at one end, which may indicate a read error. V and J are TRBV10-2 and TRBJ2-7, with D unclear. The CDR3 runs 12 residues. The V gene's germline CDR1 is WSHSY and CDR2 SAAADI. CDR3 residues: CASSELNYEQCF. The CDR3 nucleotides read TGCGCCAGCAGTGAGTTGAACTACGAGCAGTGCTTC.

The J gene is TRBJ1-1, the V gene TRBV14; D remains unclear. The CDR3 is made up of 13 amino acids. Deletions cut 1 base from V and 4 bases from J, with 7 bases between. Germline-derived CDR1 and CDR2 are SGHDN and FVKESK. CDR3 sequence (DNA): TGTGCCAGCAGCCAAGGTGGAAGCACTGAAGCTTTCTTT. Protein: CASSQGGSTEAFF.

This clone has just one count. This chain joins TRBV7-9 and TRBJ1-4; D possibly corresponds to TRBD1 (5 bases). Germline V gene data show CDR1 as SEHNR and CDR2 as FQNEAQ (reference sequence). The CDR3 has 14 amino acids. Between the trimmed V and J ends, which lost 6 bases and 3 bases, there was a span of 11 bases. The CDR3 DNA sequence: TGTGCCAGCAGAACGGACAAGGCTAATGAAAAACTGTTTTTT. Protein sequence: CASRTDKANEKLFF.

The CDR3 region has the DNA TGTGCCAGCTCTCGCAGGACTAGCGTCTCGGAGACCCAGTACTTC. Amino acid sequence: CASSRRTSVSETQYF. The chain is built from TRBV18 and TRBJ2-5, with TRBD2 matching 9 bases. J lost 5 bases, V lost 6 bases, and 10 bases had no gene match. The CDR3 is made up of 15 amino acids. Germline V CDR1 and CDR2: KGHSH, LQKENI. Filled out from reference TRBV18 and TRBJ2-5, the complete variable domain reads NAGVMQNPRHLVRRRGQEARLRCSPMKGHSHVYWYRQLPEEGLKFMVYLQKENIIDESGMPKERFSAEFPKEGPSILRIQQVVRGDSAAYFCASSRRTSVSETQYFGPGTRLLVL.

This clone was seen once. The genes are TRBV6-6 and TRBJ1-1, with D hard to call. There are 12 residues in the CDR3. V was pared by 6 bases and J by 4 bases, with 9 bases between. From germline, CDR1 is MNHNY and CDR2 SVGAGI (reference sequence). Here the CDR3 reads CASSSIGTEAFF. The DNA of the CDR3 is TGTGCCAGCAGCTCCATAGGCACTGAAGCTTTCTTT.

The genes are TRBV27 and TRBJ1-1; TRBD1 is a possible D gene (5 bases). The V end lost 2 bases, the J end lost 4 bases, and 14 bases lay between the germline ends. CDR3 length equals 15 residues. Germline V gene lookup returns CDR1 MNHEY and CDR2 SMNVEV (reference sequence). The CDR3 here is CASSLGPGTGTEAFF. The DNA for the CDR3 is TGTGCCAGCAGTTTAGGTCCAGGGACGGGCACTGAAGCTTTCTTT.

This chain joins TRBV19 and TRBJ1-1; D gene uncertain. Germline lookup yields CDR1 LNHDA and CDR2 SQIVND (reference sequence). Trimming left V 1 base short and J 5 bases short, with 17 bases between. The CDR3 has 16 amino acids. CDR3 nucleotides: TGTGCCAGTAGTATAGTCCTGGGCCCGGTTGGGACTGAAGCTTTCTTT. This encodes CASSIVLGPVGTEAFF.

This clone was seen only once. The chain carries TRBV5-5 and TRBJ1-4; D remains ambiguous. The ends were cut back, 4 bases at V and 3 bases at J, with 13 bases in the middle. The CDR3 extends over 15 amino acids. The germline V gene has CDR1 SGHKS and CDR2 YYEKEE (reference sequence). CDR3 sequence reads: CASSTYSVSNEKLFF. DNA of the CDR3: TGTGCCAGCAGCACTTACAGCGTTTCTAATGAAAAACTGTTTTTT.

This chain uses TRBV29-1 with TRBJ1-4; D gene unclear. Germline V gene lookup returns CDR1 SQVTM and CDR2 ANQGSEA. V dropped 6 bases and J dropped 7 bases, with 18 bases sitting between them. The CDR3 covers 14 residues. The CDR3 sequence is CSVVKGGMSEKLFF. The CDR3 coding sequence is TGCAGCGTCGTAAAGGGAGGGATGAGTGAAAAACTGTTTTTT.